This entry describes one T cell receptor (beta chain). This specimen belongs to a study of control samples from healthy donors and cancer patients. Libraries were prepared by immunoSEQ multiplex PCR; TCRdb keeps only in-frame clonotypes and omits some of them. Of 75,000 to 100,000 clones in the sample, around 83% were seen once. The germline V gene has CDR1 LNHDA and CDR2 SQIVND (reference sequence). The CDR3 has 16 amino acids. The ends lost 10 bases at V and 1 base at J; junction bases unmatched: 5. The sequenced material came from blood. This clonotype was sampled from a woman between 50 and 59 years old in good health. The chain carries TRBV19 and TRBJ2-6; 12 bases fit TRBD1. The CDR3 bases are TGTGCCACCCGGGACAGGGGGCCTTCTGGGGCCAACGTCCTGACTTTC. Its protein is CATRDRGPSGANVLTF.